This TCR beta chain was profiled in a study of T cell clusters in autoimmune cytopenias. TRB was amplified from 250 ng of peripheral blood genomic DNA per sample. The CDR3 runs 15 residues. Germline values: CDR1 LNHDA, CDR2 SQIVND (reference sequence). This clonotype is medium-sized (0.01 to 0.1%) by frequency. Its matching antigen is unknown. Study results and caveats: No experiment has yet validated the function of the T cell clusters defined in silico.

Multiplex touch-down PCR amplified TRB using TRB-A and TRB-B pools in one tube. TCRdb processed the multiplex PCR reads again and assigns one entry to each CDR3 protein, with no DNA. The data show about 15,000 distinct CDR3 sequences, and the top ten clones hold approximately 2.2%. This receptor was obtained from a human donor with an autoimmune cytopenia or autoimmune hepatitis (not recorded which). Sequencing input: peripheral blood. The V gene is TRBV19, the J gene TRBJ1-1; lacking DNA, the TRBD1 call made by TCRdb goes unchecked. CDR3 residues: CASPGTDGYYTEAFF.